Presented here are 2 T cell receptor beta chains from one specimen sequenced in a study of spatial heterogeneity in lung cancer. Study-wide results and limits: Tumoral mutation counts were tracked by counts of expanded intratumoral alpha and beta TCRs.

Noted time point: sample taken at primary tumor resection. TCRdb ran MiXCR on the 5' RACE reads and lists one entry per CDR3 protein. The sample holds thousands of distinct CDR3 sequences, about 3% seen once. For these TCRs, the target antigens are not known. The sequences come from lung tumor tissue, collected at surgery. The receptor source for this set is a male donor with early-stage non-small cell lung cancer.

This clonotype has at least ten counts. The CDR3 here is CASSQETDSTDTQYF. The CDR3 nucleotides are TGTGCCAGCAGCCAAGAGACAGATAGCACAGATACGCAGTATTTT. The V call is TRBV3-1, the J call TRBJ2-3; a weak D match, TRBD1 (5 bases). V shed 0 bases and J shed 0 bases, with 7 bases lying between them. This CDR3 comprises 15 residues. Germline CDR1 reads LGHDT; CDR2 reads YNNKEL (reference sequence).

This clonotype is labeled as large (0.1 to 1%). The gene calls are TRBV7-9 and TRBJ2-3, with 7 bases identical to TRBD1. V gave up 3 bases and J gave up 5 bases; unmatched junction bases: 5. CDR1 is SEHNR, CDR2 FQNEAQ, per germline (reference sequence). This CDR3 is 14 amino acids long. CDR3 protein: CASSFQSGGDTQYF. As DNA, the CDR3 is TGTGCCAGCAGCTTCCAATCAGGGGGAGATACGCAGTATTTT.